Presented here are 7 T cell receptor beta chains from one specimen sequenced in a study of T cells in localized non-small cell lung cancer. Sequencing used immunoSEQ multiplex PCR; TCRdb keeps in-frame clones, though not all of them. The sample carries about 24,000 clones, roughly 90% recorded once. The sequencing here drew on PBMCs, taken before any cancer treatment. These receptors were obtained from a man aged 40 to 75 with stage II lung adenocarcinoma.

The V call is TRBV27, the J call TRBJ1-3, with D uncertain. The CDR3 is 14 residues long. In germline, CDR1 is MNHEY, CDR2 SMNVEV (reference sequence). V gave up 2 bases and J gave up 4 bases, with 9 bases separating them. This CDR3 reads CASSLTGSGNTIYF. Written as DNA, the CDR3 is TGTGCCAGCAGTTTAACCGGCTCGGGAAACACCATATATTTT.

The CDR3 DNA reads as TGTGCCAGCAGCTTGCAGGACAATGAGCAGTTCTTC. Protein: CASSLQDNEQFF. The gene calls are TRBV11-2 and TRBJ2-1; D is ambiguous. V lost 3 bases and J 5 bases, leaving 5 bases between the germline ends. CDR3 length: 12 amino acids. CDR1 and CDR2 from the germline V gene are SGHAT and FQNNGV.

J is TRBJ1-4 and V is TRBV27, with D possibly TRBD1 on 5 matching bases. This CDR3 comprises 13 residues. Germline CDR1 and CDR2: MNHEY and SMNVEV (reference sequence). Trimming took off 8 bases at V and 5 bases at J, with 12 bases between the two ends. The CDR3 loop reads CASSERTNEKLFF. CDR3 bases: TGTGCCAGCTCCGAGCGGACAAATGAAAAACTGTTTTTT.

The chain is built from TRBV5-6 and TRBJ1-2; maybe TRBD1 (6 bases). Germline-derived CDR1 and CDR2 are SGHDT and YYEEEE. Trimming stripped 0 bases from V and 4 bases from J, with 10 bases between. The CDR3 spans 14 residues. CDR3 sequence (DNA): TGTGCCAGCAGCTTGGGACAGGTGGTCTATGGCTACACCTTC. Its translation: CASSLGQVVYGYTF.

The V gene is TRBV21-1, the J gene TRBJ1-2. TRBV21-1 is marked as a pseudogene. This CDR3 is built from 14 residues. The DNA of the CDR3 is TGTGCCAGCAACGGGCGGGGGGCGCAGGATGGCTACACCTTC. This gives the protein CASNGRGAQDGYTF.

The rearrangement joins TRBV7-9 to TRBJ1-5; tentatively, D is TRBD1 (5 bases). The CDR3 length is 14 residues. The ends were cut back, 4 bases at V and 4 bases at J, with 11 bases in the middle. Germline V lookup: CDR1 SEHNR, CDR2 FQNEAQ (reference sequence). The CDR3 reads CASSSGEGNQPQHF. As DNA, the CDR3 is TGTGCCAGCAGCTCTGGTGAGGGGAATCAGCCCCAGCATTTT. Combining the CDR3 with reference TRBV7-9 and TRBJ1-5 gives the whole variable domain DTGVSQNPRHKITKRGQNVTFRCDPISEHNRLYWYRQTLGQGPEFLTYFQNEAQLEKSRLLSDRFSAERPKGSFSTLEIQRTEQGDSAMYLCASSSGEGNQPQHFGDGTRLSIL.

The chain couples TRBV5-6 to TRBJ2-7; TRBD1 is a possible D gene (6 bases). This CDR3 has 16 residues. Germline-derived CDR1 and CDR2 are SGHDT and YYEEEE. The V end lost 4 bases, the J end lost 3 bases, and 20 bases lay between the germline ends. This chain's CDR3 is CASSPRQGRGIYEQYF. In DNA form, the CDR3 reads TGTGCCAGCAGCCCCAGGCAGGGCAGGGGAATCTACGAGCAGTACTTC.